A single sample is the source of the 12 T cell receptor beta chains below, sequenced in a study of post-analysis software for immune sequencing data. Unique-molecular-identifier-tagged TCR beta cDNA libraries were used. Each CDR3 protein is one row after TCRdb ran MiXCR on the PCR reads. In the table there are approximately 350,000 distinct CDR3 sequences, around 33% of which are singletons. Study-wide results and caveats: There were four or five TRBV segments more frequent in patients than controls, and TRBV5-6, TRBV5-1 and TRBV20-1 were among them.

These receptors lack a known antigen. Sequencing was done on a sample of blood. These TCRs come from a girl under 18 with multiple sclerosis.

There are many counts of this clonotype. V is TRBV6-5 and J is TRBJ2-7; D may be TRBD2 (5 bases). The germline V gene has CDR1 MNHEY and CDR2 SVGAGI. The length of the CDR3 is 14 residues. The ends were cut back, 5 bases at V and 4 bases at J, with 15 bases in the middle. CDR3 amino acids: CASSPAGALYEQYF. The CDR3 DNA sequence: TGTGCCAGCAGTCCCGCGGGCGCACTTTACGAGCAGTACTTC.

This clonotype showed up just a few times. V is TRBV4-3 and J is TRBJ2-1; D might be TRBD2 (5 bases). The CDR3 totals 16 residues. V was pared by 0 bases and J by 5 bases, with 14 bases between. The V gene's germline CDR1 is LGHNA and CDR2 YSLEER. The CDR3 DNA follows: TGCGCCAGCAGCCAAGATTTGGGGAGTTGGAACAATGAGCAGTTCTTC. Translating it yields CASSQDLGSWNNEQFF.

V gene TRBV11-2 combines with J gene TRBJ2-5, with 7 bases identical to TRBD2. The trim removed 2 bases at V and 5 bases at J, leaving 11 bases unmatched. Germline CDR1 and CDR2: SGHAT and FQNNGV. The length of the CDR3 is 16 residues. The CDR3 sequence is CASSLLSGGTGETQYF. The CDR3 coding sequence is TGTGCCAGCAGCTTACTCTCCGGGGGGACGGGGGAGACCCAGTACTTC. Full variable domain (remainder filled in from reference TRBV11-2 and TRBJ2-5): EAGVAQSPRYKIIEKRQSVAFWCNPISGHATLYWYQQILGQGPKLLIQFQNNGVVDDSQLPKDRFSAERLKGVDSTLKIQPAKLEDSAVYLCASSLLSGGTGETQYFGPGTRLLVL.

The V call is TRBV28, the J call TRBJ2-1; 11 bases align to TRBD2. There are 16 residues in the CDR3. Germline CDR1 MDHEN, CDR2 SYDVKM. The junction had 8 bases not matched to a gene; V was cut back by 3 bases and J by 7 bases. CDR3 in amino acids: CASSFRSSGRSNEQFF. The CDR3 DNA sequence: TGTGCCAGCAGTTTCAGGTCTAGCGGGAGGAGTAATGAGCAGTTCTTC.

The V call is TRBV10-3, the J call TRBJ1-2, with D unresolved. Trimming took 3 bases from V and 6 from J, leaving 8 bases between them. The CDR3 has 12 amino acids. Per germline, CDR1 ENHRY and CDR2 SYGVKD. The CDR3, as DNA: TGTGCCATCAGTGAAGGGAGGGATGGCTACACCTTC. It encodes CAISEGRDGYTF.

This rearrangement joins TRBV2 to TRBJ1-5; 8 positions agree with TRBD1. The V segment lost 6 bases and the J segment 5 bases; nucleotides outside the gene matches: 6. This CDR3 is built from 14 residues. CDR1 and CDR2 from the germline V gene are SNHLY and FYNNEI. CDR3 loop: CASRQGAKDQPQHF. CDR3 sequence (DNA): TGTGCCAGCAGGCAGGGGGCTAAGGATCAGCCCCAGCATTTT.

The rearrangement links TRBV6-2 or TRBV6-3 to TRBJ2-1; D may be TRBD1 (6 bases). The V gene lost 1 base and the J gene lost 10 bases, with 8 bases spanning the gap. Germline lookup yields CDR1 MNHEY and CDR2 SVGEGT. The CDR3 loop spans 12 amino acids. This chain's CDR3 is CASSYLGAEQFF. CDR3 coding DNA: TGTGCCAGCAGTTACTTGGGGGCAGAGCAGTTCTTC.

The genes are TRBV3-1 and TRBJ2-3, with 10 nucleotides matching TRBD2. J was trimmed by 5 bases and V by 1 base; bases with no gene match: 6. The CDR3 length is 16 residues. The germline CDR1 and CDR2 sequences are LGHDT and YNNKEL (reference sequence). The CDR3 is CASSQASSGRGDTQYF. The CDR3 region has the DNA TGTGCCAGCAGCCAAGCGTCTAGCGGGAGAGGAGATACGCAGTATTTT.

The chain combines TRBV6-1 with TRBJ2-3; 15 nucleotides align to TRBD2. This CDR3 contains 18 residues. V lost 7 bases and J lost 3; bases outside the gene matches: 11. The V gene's germline CDR1 is MNHNS and CDR2 SASEGT. CDR3 nucleotide sequence: TGTGCCAGCAAAGGACTAGCGGGGGGGCCCAGGGCGACAGATACGCAGTATTTT. Translated: CASKGLAGGPRATDTQYF.

This clonotype was found a few times. A junction boundary mismatches the germline segment, possibly from a read error. The CDR3 region has the DNA TGTGCCAGCAGCTTAAAAGGTGGTAGCACAGATACGCGGTATTTT. It encodes CASSLKGGSTDTRYF. This rearrangement joins TRBV7-2 to TRBJ2-3; D remains unclear. Germline V gives CDR1 SGHTA, CDR2 FQGNSA. This CDR3 contains 15 residues.

Many counts were recorded for this clonotype. V usage is TRBV5-5 and J usage is TRBJ2-5, with D tentatively TRBD2 (6 bases). Looked up from germline, CDR1 is SGHKS and CDR2 is YYEKEE (reference sequence). This CDR3 is built from 15 residues. V shed 0 bases and J shed 5 bases, with 14 bases lying between them. Here the CDR3 DNA reads TGTGCCAGCAGCTTGGACGTGGCGGGGAGGGAGACCCAGTACTTC. Translation: CASSLDVAGRETQYF.

This clonotype was seen just once. The chain uses TRBV3-1 and TRBJ1-2; TRBD1 is a possible D gene (5 bases). Germline V gives CDR1 LGHDT, CDR2 YNNKEL (reference sequence). This CDR3 has 16 residues. The germline V and J ends were trimmed by 0 bases and 1 base, with 12 bases remaining between them. The CDR3 nucleotides are TGTGCCAGCAGCCAAGAAACTGGGGCCCATAACTATGGCTACACCTTC. Translating gives CASSQETGAHNYGYTF.